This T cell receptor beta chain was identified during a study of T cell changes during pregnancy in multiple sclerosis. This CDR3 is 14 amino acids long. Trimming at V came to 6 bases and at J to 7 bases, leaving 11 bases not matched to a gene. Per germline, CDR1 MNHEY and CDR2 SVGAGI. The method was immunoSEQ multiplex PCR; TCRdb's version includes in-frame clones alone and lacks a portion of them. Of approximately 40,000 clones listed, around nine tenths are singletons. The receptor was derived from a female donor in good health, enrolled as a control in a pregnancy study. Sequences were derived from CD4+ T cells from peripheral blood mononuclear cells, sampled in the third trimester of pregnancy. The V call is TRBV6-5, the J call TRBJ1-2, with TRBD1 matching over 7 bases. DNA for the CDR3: TGTGCCAGCAGATTCCCAAACAGGGGTGGTGGCTACACCTTC. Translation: CASRFPNRGGGYTF.